This TCR beta chain appears in the sequencing data of a study of T cells after yellow fever vaccination. This CDR3 has 14 residues. V was pared by 4 bases and J by 7 bases, with 9 bases of the junction left unmatched. CDR1 and CDR2 (germline): SQVTM, ANQGSEA. Many counts were recorded for this clonotype. TCRdb fed the 5' RACE reads into MiXCR, producing one record per CDR3 protein. The profile shows about 130,000 distinct CDR3 sequences, around 6.3% of them singletons. The sequence was obtained from a man in his thirties or forties who received the YFV17D yellow fever vaccine. The sample here was CD4+ T cells sorted from PBMCs, taken 10 days after the yellow fever booster vaccination. The chain carries TRBV29-1 and TRBJ2-1; 8 bases are a match to TRBD1. The CDR3: CSVVPGQGTNEQFF. CDR3 sequence (DNA): TGCAGCGTTGTCCCTGGACAGGGCACGAATGAGCAGTTCTTC.